These 17 T cell receptor beta chains share one sample of origin, sequenced in a study of identical twins. From the 5' RACE reads, TCRdb called clonotypes with MiXCR, one entry per CDR3 protein. The data contain 450,000 to 600,000 distinct CDR3 sequences, around 24% of them singletons. A further study also used this sample, focusing on yellow fever vaccine responses in identical twins.

Material: CD4+ T cells sorted from blood. The receptor set was obtained from a woman aged 18-35 years in good health.

The CDR3 is CSATGTSGSGEQFF. CDR3 nucleotide sequence: TGCAGTGCGACCGGGACTAGCGGGAGCGGTGAGCAGTTCTTC. The chain carries TRBV20-1 and TRBJ2-1; TRBD2 matches at 14 bases. CDR1 is DFQATT, CDR2 SNEGSKA, per germline (reference sequence). This CDR3 comprises 14 residues. After removal of 6 bases from V and 9 bases from J, the junction contained 7 bases not matched to a gene.

This clonotype was counted a single time. The chain couples TRBV4-1 to TRBJ2-1; D not resolved. Trimming removed 3 bases at V and 9 bases at J, with 12 bases between. Germline assignment: CDR1 MGHRA and CDR2 YSYEKL. This CDR3 comprises 13 residues. The CDR3 sequence: CASSQIGAGEQFF. The CDR3, as DNA: TGCGCCAGCAGCCAGATAGGCGCAGGTGAGCAGTTCTTC.

This clonotype was picked up a small number of times. The CDR3 coding sequence is TGTGCCAGCAGTCCCTCGGACAGGAACACCGGGGAGCTGTTTTTT. This translates into CASSPSDRNTGELFF. The chain combines TRBV7-9 with TRBJ2-2; D perhaps matches TRBD1 (6 bases). From germline, CDR1 is SEHNR and CDR2 FQNEAQ (reference sequence). V was clipped by 6 bases and J by 1 base, with 12 bases between them. The CDR3 extends over 15 amino acids. Full variable domain (missing parts from reference TRBV7-9 and TRBJ2-2): DTGVSQNPRHKITKRGQNVTFRCDPISEHNRLYWYRQTLGQGPEFLTYFQNEAQLEKSRLLSDRFSAERPKGSFSTLEIQRTEQGDSAMYLCASSPSDRNTGELFFGEGSRLTVL.

In its sample, this clonotype was seen many times. The genes are TRBV6-1 and TRBJ2-2, with D unresolved. The germline V gene encodes CDR1 MNHNS and CDR2 SASEGT. The V end lost 7 bases, the J end lost 3 bases, and 9 bases lay between the germline ends. CDR3 size: 13 residues. The CDR3 DNA reads TGTGCCAGCACCCGCGGATACACCGGGGAGCTGTTTTTT. Its translation is CASTRGYTGELFF.

This clonotype was found a few times. The gene calls are TRBV5-1 and TRBJ2-1, with D unresolved. The CDR3 has 12 amino acids. V lost 1 base and J 7 bases, leaving 6 bases between the germline ends. Germline CDR1 SGHRS, CDR2 YFSETQ. The CDR3: CASSLTTNEQFF. CDR3 bases: TGCGCCAGCAGCTTGACTACGAATGAGCAGTTCTTC.

This clonotype was counted between two and nine times. The gene calls are TRBV10-2 and TRBJ2-1, with 9 bases identical to TRBD2. The V and J ends lost 2 bases and 7 bases, in that order; junction bases with no gene match: 15. This CDR3 region has 18 residues. In germline, CDR1 is WSHSY, CDR2 SAAADI. In nucleotides, the CDR3 is TGCGCCAGCAGTGAGAGGATAGCGGGAGTAGGGTTGGGGAATGAGCAGTTCTTC. This gives the protein CASSERIAGVGLGNEQFF.

This clonotype was recorded a few times. This chain links TRBV6-6 with TRBJ1-5; weak D call: TRBD1 (5 bases). Looked up from germline, CDR1 is MNHNY and CDR2 is SVGAGI (reference sequence). The CDR3 extends over 13 amino acids. Trimming cost V 6 bases and J 6 bases, with 12 bases left between them. The CDR3 bases are TGTGCCAGCAGGTCCAGGGAGGGTCAGCCCCAGCATTTT. It codes for CASRSREGQPQHF.

The rearrangement joins TRBV5-1 to TRBJ2-5, with D unresolved. The germline CDR1 and CDR2 sequences are SGHRS and YFSETQ. The CDR3 runs 14 residues. Trimming removed 0 bases from V and 5 bases from J, with 11 bases in between. The CDR3 loop is CASSLDIVEETQYF. The CDR3 nucleotides read TGCGCCAGCAGCTTGGATATCGTGGAGGAGACCCAGTACTTC.

This clonotype occurred a few times. The V and J genes are TRBV12-3 or TRBV12-4 and TRBJ2-5; D tentatively fits TRBD1 or TRBD2 (5 bases each). The CDR3 has 17 amino acids. The germline V and J ends were trimmed by 6 bases and 1 base, with 21 bases remaining between them. The CDR3 region is CASSRKGAGPIQETQYF. The CDR3 coding sequence is TGTGCCAGCAGCCGAAAAGGGGCGGGCCCCATCCAAGAGACCCAGTACTTC.

The sample holds a few counts of this clonotype. The chain recombines TRBV7-8 with TRBJ2-5; possibly TRBD1 or TRBD2 for D (6 bases each). CDR1 is SGHVS and CDR2 is FQNEAQ in the germline V gene. V was pared by 1 base and J by 1 base, with 16 bases between. This CDR3 has 17 amino acids. As DNA, the CDR3 is TGTGCCAGCAGCTTAGGGGGGGCGGGGACATTCCAAGAGACCCAGTACTTC. It yields the protein CASSLGGAGTFQETQYF. Supplemented by reference TRBV7-8 and TRBJ2-5, the full variable domain reads GAGVSQSPRYKVAKRGQDVALRCDPISGHVSLFWYQQALGQGPEFLTYFQNEAQLDKSGLPSDRFFAERPEGSVSTLKIQRTQQEDSAVYLCASSLGGAGTFQETQYFGPGTRLLVL.

For this clonotype: A junction boundary mismatches the germline segment, possibly from a read error. This chain uses TRBV10-3 with TRBJ2-5; 12 bases align to TRBD2. Germline V gives CDR1 ENHRY, CDR2 SYGVKD. The CDR3 has 17 amino acids. For the CDR3, the DNA is TGTGCCATCAGTAAGAGCACGGGGACTAGCGGGCAAGATACCCAGTACTTC. It encodes CAISKSTGTSGQDTQYF.

The CDR3 is CASSSTGGAGTDTQYF. In DNA form, the CDR3 reads TGTGCCAGCAGTTCGACAGGGGGCGCAGGCACAGATACGCAGTATTTT. The chain has TRBV27 and TRBJ2-3; the match to TRBD1 covers 10 bases. The V gene's germline CDR1 is MNHEY and CDR2 SMNVEV (reference sequence). The CDR3 length is 16 residues. Trimming removed 4 bases from V and 1 base from J; junction bases left unmatched: 5.

The chain couples TRBV12-3 or TRBV12-4 to TRBJ2-2; D not resolved. The V end was cut by 2 bases, the J end by 0 bases, with 10 bases between. This CDR3 contains 16 residues. The CDR3 reads CASSLIPGSNTGELFF. The CDR3 nucleotides are TGTGCCAGCAGTTTAATTCCGGGTTCGAACACCGGGGAGCTGTTTTTT.

This clonotype was picked up a small number of times. This rearrangement joins TRBV10-3 to TRBJ2-5, with D possibly TRBD1 on 6 matching bases. The CDR3 is 14 amino acids. The V and J ends lost 5 bases and 2 bases respectively, with 12 bases between them. Germline V gives CDR1 ENHRY, CDR2 SYGVKD. The chain's CDR3 is CAISKNGQQETQYF. In DNA form, the CDR3 reads TGTGCCATCAGTAAGAACGGACAGCAAGAGACCCAGTACTTC.

This clonotype appeared a few times. This chain joins TRBV2 and TRBJ2-5; D may be TRBD1 or TRBD2 (5 bases each). Per germline, CDR1 SNHLY and CDR2 FYNNEI. The CDR3 contains 12 residues. V lost 7 bases to trimming and J lost 9 bases, with 15 bases between them. CDR3 sequence: CASIGRVRAQYF. For the CDR3, the DNA is TGTGCCAGCATAGGCAGGGTGAGGGCCCAGTACTTC. Full variable domain (rest looked up from reference TRBV2 and TRBJ2-5): EPEVTQTPSHQVTQMGQEVILRCVPISNHLYFYWYRQILGQKVEFLVSFYNNEISEKSEIFDDQFSVERPDGSNFTLKIRSTKLEDSAMYFCASIGRVRAQYFGPGTRLLVL.

In its sample, this clonotype was seen many times. The junction does not match germline at one end; this may be a read error. The J gene is TRBJ1-2, the V gene TRBV5-6, with a possible D match to TRBD1 (5 bases). The germline gives CDR1 SGHDT, CDR2 YYEEEE. There are 12 residues in the CDR3. The CDR3 is CASSLTDYGYTF. Written as DNA, the CDR3 is TGCGCCAGCAGCCTGACAGATTATGGCTACACCTTC.

This clonotype was detected only a few times. The V call is TRBV20-1, the J call TRBJ1-1, with D possibly matching TRBD1 (5 bases). The germline CDR1 and CDR2 sequences are DFQATT and SNEGSKA (reference sequence). V was trimmed by 5 bases and J by 6 bases, leaving 16 bases between them. The CDR3 totals 13 residues. The CDR3 DNA sequence: TGCAGTGCTCGGAGGGGAGGTAGACCTGAAGCTTTCTTT. As protein: CSARRGGRPEAFF.